The 23 T cell receptor beta chains presented below share a single source sample, sequenced in a study of shared clonotypes between healthy human individuals (dated by TCRdb to the early 2020s). The library was prepared using the immunoSEQ multiplex PCR assay. Here the immuneACCESS table is served through TCRdb, limited to in-frame sequences with V and J called. Missing clones are a known gap in these copies; in checked studies unresolved V genes cover under half, and the rest lacks a known reason. The sample table contains under 550,000 clones; only one count was recorded for about 96% of them. The ten largest clonotypes hold approximately 0.06% of the sample. Sequenced material: naive CD4+ T cells sorted from blood. The meaning of the sample's cell subset or site label: CD45RA+ positively selected. These receptor sequences come from a woman aged 25-40 years in good health.

A remark on this clone: Other nucleotide sequences in the sample specify the same CDR3. The J gene is TRBJ1-3, the V gene TRBV18; the D is unclear. The CDR3 spans 13 residues. V was cut by 3 bases and J by 4 bases, with 7 bases left in between. Per germline, CDR1 KGHSH and CDR2 LQKENI. CDR3 region: CASSPGEGNTIYF. CDR3 bases: TGTGCCAGCTCACCTGGCGAAGGAAACACCATATATTTT. Filled out from reference TRBV18 and TRBJ1-3, the complete variable domain reads NAGVMQNPRHLVRRRGQEARLRCSPMKGHSHVYWYRQLPEEGLKFMVYLQKENIIDESGMPKERFSAEFPKEGPSILRIQQVVRGDSAAYFCASSPGEGNTIYFGEGSWLTVV.

The rearrangement links TRBV9 to TRBJ2-2, with D perhaps TRBD1 (5 bases). Germline CDR1 is SGDLS and CDR2 is YYNGEE. Trimming shortened V by 0 bases and J by 1 base, and 16 bases separated the two germline ends. The CDR3 runs 18 residues. This CDR3 reads CASSVDGAAILNTGELFF. CDR3 bases: TGTGCCAGCAGCGTAGATGGGGCTGCCATTTTGAACACCGGGGAGCTGTTTTTT.

For this clone: Other nucleotide sequences from this sample produce the same CDR3. The chain recombines TRBV18 with TRBJ1-4; 8 bases are a match to TRBD1. This CDR3 comprises 14 residues. Germline V gene data show CDR1 as KGHSH and CDR2 as LQKENI. V was pared by 3 bases and J by 4 bases, with 1 base of the junction left unmatched. CDR3 DNA: TGTGCCAGCTCACCTACAGGGGGTAATGAAAAACTGTTTTTT. Translated: CASSPTGGNEKLFF.

The J gene is TRBJ1-2, the V gene TRBV30, with TRBD1 identical over 10 bases. V trimming: 4 bases; J trimming: 9 bases; junction bases outside the gene matches: 8. The CDR3 runs 13 residues. The germline CDR1 and CDR2 sequences are GTSNPN and SVGIG (reference sequence). The CDR3 region has the DNA TGTGCCTGGAAAATGACAGGGGGCATGAGCTACACCTTC. Translating gives CAWKMTGGMSYTF.

The J gene is TRBJ2-5, the V gene TRBV7-9; D gene uncertain. The DNA end lines up better with TRBJ2-7; the J call may be wrong. Germline CDR1 and CDR2: SEHNR and FQNEAQ (reference sequence). The CDR3 runs to 13 residues. For the CDR3, the DNA is TGTGCCAGCAGCCTCCCTGCAACCTACGAGCAGTACTTC. It specifies CASSLPATYEQYF.

The V gene is TRBV5-4, the J gene TRBJ1-4, with D unresolved. The CDR3 spans 13 residues. The germline V and J ends were trimmed by 10 bases and 3 bases, with 13 bases remaining between them. Germline values: CDR1 SGHNT, CDR2 YYREEE (reference sequence). The CDR3 coding sequence is TGTGCCTCCCGTGGTTCGGCTAATGAAAAACTGTTTTTT. It translates to CASRGSANEKLFF.

This chain joins TRBV2 and TRBJ1-1; maybe TRBD1 (5 bases). This CDR3 region has 13 residues. CDR1 and CDR2 from the germline V gene are SNHLY and FYNNEI. With 7 bases removed from V and 0 bases from J, the gap between germline ends came to 9 bases. Here the CDR3 reads CASTGPMNTEAFF. In DNA form, the CDR3 reads TGTGCCAGCACGGGACCCATGAACACTGAAGCTTTCTTT.

This chain connects TRBV13 to TRBJ2-1; D ambiguous. CDR1 is PRHDT and CDR2 is FYEKMQ in the germline V gene (reference sequence). The CDR3 covers 16 residues. V shed 0 bases and J shed 6 bases, with 15 bases lying between them. The CDR3 region has the DNA TGTGCCAGCAGCTTAGGCGAAAAGGGAATGGGCAATGAGCAGTTCTTC. This sequence encodes CASSLGEKGMGNEQFF. Drawing the rest from reference TRBV13 and TRBJ2-1, the complete variable domain is AAGVIQSPRHLIKEKRETATLKCYPIPRHDTVYWYQQGPGQDPQFLISFYEKMQSDKGSIPDRFSAQQFSDYHSELNMSSLELGDSALYFCASSLGEKGMGNEQFFGPGTRLTVL.

V gene TRBV7-3 combines with J gene TRBJ1-1, with a possible D match to TRBD1 (5 bases). Germline assignment: CDR1 SGHTA and CDR2 FQGTGA. The V gene lost 2 bases and the J gene lost 11 bases, with 15 bases spanning the gap. The CDR3 spans 13 residues. The CDR3 nucleotides are TGTGCCAGCAGCTTAGGCCGACAGTCGCCGGCTTTCTTT. Translating it yields CASSLGRQSPAFF.

The chain couples TRBV28 to TRBJ2-3, with 8 nucleotides matching TRBD2. CDR1 and CDR2 from the germline V gene are MDHEN and SYDVKM. The CDR3 length is 16 residues. J gave up 2 bases and V 6 bases, and 10 bases lay outside the gene matches. This CDR3 is CASSRWGSGATDTQYF. In DNA, the CDR3 is TGTGCCAGCAGCCGTTGGGGTAGCGGGGCCACAGATACGCAGTATTTT.

The V and J genes are TRBV25-1 and TRBJ1-1; TRBD1 aligns across 12 bases. The CDR3 length is 17 residues. Germline V CDR1 and CDR2: MGHDK, SYGVNS. The junction had 11 bases not matched to a gene; V was cut back by 6 bases and J by 3 bases. The CDR3 sequence: CASRAGQGALKYTEAFF. The CDR3 nucleotides are TGTGCCAGCAGGGCGGGACAGGGGGCTTTGAAGTACACTGAAGCTTTCTTT.

The chain couples TRBV7-6 to TRBJ2-7, with 9 bases matching TRBD2. The ends lost 5 bases at V and 9 bases at J; junction bases unmatched: 11. Germline V gene lookup returns CDR1 SGHVS and CDR2 FNYEAQ. CDR3 length: 14 residues. In DNA form, the CDR3 reads TGTGCCAGCAGCCACCCCCCTAGCGGGACGGGGCAGTACTTC. Protein product: CASSHPPSGTGQYF.

The CDR3 sequence: CASSIQGSGEKLFF. The CDR3 region has the DNA TGTGCCAGTAGTATACAGGGGTCGGGCGAAAAACTGTTTTTT. The rearrangement uses TRBV19 and TRBJ1-4; weak D call: TRBD1 (6 bases). The CDR3 spans 14 residues. Germline V gene lookup returns CDR1 LNHDA and CDR2 SQIVND (reference sequence). Deletions cut 2 bases from V and 8 bases from J, with 12 bases between.

The chain employs TRBV30 and TRBJ2-7; tentative D call: TRBD2 (7 bases). Germline V gives CDR1 GTSNPN, CDR2 SVGIG (reference sequence). V lost 5 bases, J lost 2 bases, and 13 bases lay in between. The CDR3 runs 13 residues. The CDR3 DNA follows: TGTGCCTGGTCCGGGGGGCGCCCCTACGAGCAGTACTTC. Protein product: CAWSGGRPYEQYF.

This clone has only one observation. The chain carries TRBV27 and TRBJ2-5, with TRBD2 matching over 9 bases. The germline gives CDR1 MNHEY, CDR2 SMNVEV (reference sequence). CDR3 size: 15 residues. The trim removed 5 bases at V and 4 bases at J, leaving 8 bases unmatched. CDR3 protein: CASSPIAGVPETQYF. In nucleotides, the CDR3 is TGTGCCAGCAGTCCCATAGCGGGAGTCCCAGAGACCCAGTACTTC.

The rearrangement uses TRBV6-5 and TRBJ2-3; D uncertain. The CDR3 loop spans 15 amino acids. V was shortened by 0 bases and J by 3 bases, with 10 bases between the two germline ends. Germline V gene data show CDR1 as MNHEY and CDR2 as SVGAGI. CDR3 bases: TGTGCCAGCAGTTACTCCCCGTCCGATACAGATACGCAGTATTTT. This sequence encodes CASSYSPSDTDTQYF.

This clone showed up just once. This chain links TRBV27 with TRBJ2-2; D is undetermined. V was trimmed by 5 bases and J by 3 bases, leaving 19 bases between them. CDR3 length: 17 amino acids. Germline CDR1 MNHEY, CDR2 SMNVEV (reference sequence). CDR3 protein: CASSPWAITADTGELFF. CDR3 in DNA: TGTGCCAGCAGTCCCTGGGCGATTACGGCGGACACCGGGGAGCTGTTTTTT.

The genes are TRBV5-1 and TRBJ2-5; D is ambiguous. The J call is uncertain, as TRBJ2-7 better fits the DNA end. CDR3 length: 11 amino acids. Per germline, CDR1 SGHRS and CDR2 YFSETQ. CDR3 protein: CASSSLYEQYF. The CDR3 coding sequence is TGCGCCAGCAGCTCCCTATACGAGCAGTACTTC.

This chain connects TRBV18 to TRBJ2-7; tentatively, D is TRBD1 (6 bases). The CDR3 runs 14 residues. The ends were cut back, 2 bases at V and 6 bases at J, with 14 bases in the middle. Germline lookup yields CDR1 KGHSH and CDR2 LQKENI. CDR3 sequence: CASSPGRGPLEQYF. The CDR3 DNA sequence: TGTGCCAGCTCACCAGGCAGGGGCCCTCTCGAGCAGTACTTC.

The chain joins TRBV2 to TRBJ2-3; D unclear. Trimming removed 1 base at V and 9 bases at J, with 11 bases between. CDR1 is SNHLY, CDR2 FYNNEI, per germline. The CDR3 contains 13 residues. The DNA for the CDR3 is TGTGCCAGCAGTGAAGATCGGCGTGGGACGCAGTATTTT. It translates to CASSEDRRGTQYF.

The chain has TRBV25-1 and TRBJ2-7; tentatively, D is TRBD1 (6 bases). V lost 4 bases and J 4 bases, leaving 11 bases between the germline ends. Germline loops: CDR1 MGHDK, CDR2 SYGVNS. CDR3 length: 13 residues. The CDR3 coding sequence is TGTGCCAGCAGTGGGACAGCGAGTTACGAGCAGTACTTC. It specifies CASSGTASYEQYF.

This sequence joins TRBV25-1 and TRBJ1-5, with a weak D call TRBD1 (6 bases). V lost 4 bases and J 2 bases, leaving 6 bases between the germline ends. The CDR3 contains 13 residues. Per the germline V gene, CDR1 is MGHDK and CDR2 is SYGVNS. CDR3 coding DNA: TGTGCCAGCAGTGGGACAGGCAATCAGCCCCAGCATTTT. Its protein is CASSGTGNQPQHF. Full variable domain (remainder filled in from reference TRBV25-1 and TRBJ1-5): EADIYQTPRYLVIGTGKKITLECSQTMGHDKMYWYQQDPGMELHLIHYSYGVNSTEKGDLSSESTVSRIRTEHFPLTLESARPSHTSQYLCASSGTGNQPQHFGDGTRLSIL.

The chain uses TRBV5-1 and TRBJ1-2; TRBD1 is a possible D gene (5 bases). CDR1 and CDR2 (germline): SGHRS, YFSETQ. The CDR3 runs 12 residues. The V gene lost 4 bases and the J gene lost 7 bases, with 11 bases spanning the gap. CDR3 nucleotides: TGCGCCAGCAGCAGGGACGTAACTGGCTACACCTTC. This codes for CASSRDVTGYTF.